This TCR beta chain was found in a study of T cell changes during pregnancy in multiple sclerosis. Looked up from germline, CDR1 is SGDLS and CDR2 is YYNGEE. The CDR3 runs 16 residues. Deletions cut 5 bases from V and 2 bases from J, with 18 bases between. Clones were read by immunoSEQ multiplex PCR, and TCRdb kept only the in-frame ones, dropping some. This sample yields about 36,000 clones, of which around 89% are seen a single time; 11% belongs to the top ten. The genes are TRBV9 and TRBJ2-3; D perhaps matches TRBD2 (6 bases). Source: CD8+ T cells from peripheral blood mononuclear cells, taken in the third trimester of pregnancy. This TCR came from a female donor with multiple sclerosis, enrolled in a pregnancy study. CDR3 nucleotide sequence: TGTGCCAGCAGTGTTCGAATGGGGGGTACCACAGATACGCAGTATTTT. It specifies CASSVRMGGTTDTQYF.